This paragraph reports one TCR beta chain. This sample is part of a study of blood T cell repertoires in COVID-19. Study overall: Specimens from acute and convalescent COVID-19 originated in the United States, Italy and Spain. T cells, B-cell-depleted T cells, or PBMCs provided the cDNA or gDNA that served as material.

Sequencing used immunoSEQ multiplex PCR; TCRdb keeps in-frame clones, though not all of them. The table records approximately 230,000 clones, around 83% of them present only once. This CDR3 spans 13 amino acids. Trimming removed 2 bases at V and 7 bases at J, with 12 bases between. Germline loops: CDR1 GTSNPN, CDR2 SVGIG (reference sequence). The chain is built from TRBV30 and TRBJ2-1; D unclear. The specimen sequenced was peripheral blood. The receptor was derived from a man of 80 years or more with acute or convalescent COVID-19. CDR3 sequence reads: CAWSPITGNEQFF. The CDR3 DNA is TGTGCCTGGAGTCCAATAACCGGGAATGAGCAGTTCTTC.